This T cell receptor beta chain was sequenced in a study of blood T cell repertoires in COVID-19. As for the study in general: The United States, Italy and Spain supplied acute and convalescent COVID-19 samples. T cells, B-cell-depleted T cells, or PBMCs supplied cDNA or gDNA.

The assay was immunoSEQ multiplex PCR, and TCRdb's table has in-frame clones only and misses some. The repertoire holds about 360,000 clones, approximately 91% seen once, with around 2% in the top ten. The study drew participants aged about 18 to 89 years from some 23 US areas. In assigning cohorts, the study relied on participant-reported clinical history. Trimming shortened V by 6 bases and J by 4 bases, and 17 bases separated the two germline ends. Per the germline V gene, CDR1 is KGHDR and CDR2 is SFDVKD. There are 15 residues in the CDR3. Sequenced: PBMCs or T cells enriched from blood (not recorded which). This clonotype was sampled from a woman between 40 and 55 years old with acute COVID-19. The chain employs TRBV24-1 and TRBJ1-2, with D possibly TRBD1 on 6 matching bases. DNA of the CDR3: TGTGCCACCAGTCCCCGGGGGGGGCTTGGCTATGGCTACACCTTC. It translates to CATSPRGGLGYGYTF.